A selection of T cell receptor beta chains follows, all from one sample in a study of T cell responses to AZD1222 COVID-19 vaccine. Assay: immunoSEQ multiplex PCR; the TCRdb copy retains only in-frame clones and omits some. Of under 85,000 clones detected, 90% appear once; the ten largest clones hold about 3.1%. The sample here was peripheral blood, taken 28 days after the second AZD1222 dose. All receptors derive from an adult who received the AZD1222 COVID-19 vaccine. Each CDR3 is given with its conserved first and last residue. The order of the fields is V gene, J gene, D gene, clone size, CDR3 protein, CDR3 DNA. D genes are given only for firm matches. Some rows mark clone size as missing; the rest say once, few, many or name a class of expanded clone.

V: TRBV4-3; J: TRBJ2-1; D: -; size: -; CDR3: CASSQELAGEQFF; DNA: TGCGCCAGCAGCCAAGAGCTGGCAGGTGAGCAGTTCTTC
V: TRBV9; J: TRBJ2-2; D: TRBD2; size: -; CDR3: CASSASGGNTGELFF; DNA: TGTGCCAGCAGTGCTTCGGGGGGGAACACCGGGGAGCTGTTTTTT
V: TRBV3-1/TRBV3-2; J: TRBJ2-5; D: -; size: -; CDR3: CASSQDERAQETQYF; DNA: TGTGCCAGCAGCCAAGATGAGAGGGCGCAAGAGACCCAGTACTTC
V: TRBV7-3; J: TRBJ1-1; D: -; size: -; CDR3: CASSPQAGLPNTEAFF; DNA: TGTGCCAGCAGCCCCCAGGCCGGACTTCCAAACACTGAAGCTTTCTTT
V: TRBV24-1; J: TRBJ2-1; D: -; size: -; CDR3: CATSFGTNEQFF; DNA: TGTGCCACCAGTTTCGGGACCAATGAGCAGTTCTTC
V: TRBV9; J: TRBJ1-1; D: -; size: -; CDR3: CASTRGGEDTEAFF; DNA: TGTGCCAGCACCCGCGGGGGGGAGGACACTGAAGCTTTCTTT
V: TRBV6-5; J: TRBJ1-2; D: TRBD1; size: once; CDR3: CASSYPGQGDGYTF; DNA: TGTGCCAGCAGTTACCCGGGACAGGGAGATGGCTACACCTTC
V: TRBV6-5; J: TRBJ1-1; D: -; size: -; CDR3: CASSSIQGTEAFF; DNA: TGTGCCAGCAGTAGCATACAGGGTACTGAAGCTTTCTTT
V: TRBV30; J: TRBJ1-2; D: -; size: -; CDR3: CAWNLEGPAGYTF; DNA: TGTGCCTGGAACCTAGAAGGCCCAGCTGGCTACACCTTC
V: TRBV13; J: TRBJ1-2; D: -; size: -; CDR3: CASSLGGAEIYGYTF; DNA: TGTGCCAGCAGCTTAGGGGGGGCTGAGATCTATGGCTACACCTTC
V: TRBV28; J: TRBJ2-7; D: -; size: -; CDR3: CASSLSTSKDF; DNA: TGTGCCAGCAGTTTATCCACTAGTAAGGACTTC
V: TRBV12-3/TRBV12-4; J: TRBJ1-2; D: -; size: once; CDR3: CASSKNDGYTF; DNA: TGTGCCAGCAGCAAAAACGATGGCTACACCTTC
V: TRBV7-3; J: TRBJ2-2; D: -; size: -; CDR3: CASSLGGSGELFF; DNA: TGTGCCAGCAGCTTAGGCGGATCCGGGGAGCTGTTTTTT
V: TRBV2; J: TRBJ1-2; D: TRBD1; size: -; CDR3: CASSEAGTGDGYTF; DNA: TGTGCCAGCAGTGAAGCGGGGACAGGGGATGGCTACACCTTC
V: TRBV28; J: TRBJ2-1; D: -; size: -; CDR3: CASSRLQGLYEQFF; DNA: TGTGCCAGCAGCCGCCTACAGGGATTGTATGAGCAGTTCTTC
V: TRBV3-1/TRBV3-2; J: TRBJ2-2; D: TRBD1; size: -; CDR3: CASRRTGTNTGELFF; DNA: TGTGCCAGCAGACGGACAGGGACGAACACCGGGGAGCTGTTTTTT
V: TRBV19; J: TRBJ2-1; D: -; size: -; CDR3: CASSSPGLAGTYNEQFF; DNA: TGTGCCAGTAGTAGCCCCGGTCTGGCGGGGACCTACAATGAGCAGTTCTTC
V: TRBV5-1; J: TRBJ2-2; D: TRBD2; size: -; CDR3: CASSYVAGTAGELFF; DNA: TGCGCCAGCAGCTACGTAGCGGGAACGGCCGGGGAGCTGTTTTTT
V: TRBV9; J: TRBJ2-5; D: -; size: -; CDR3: CASSVDVGGETQYF; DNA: TGTGCCAGCAGCGTAGATGTAGGAGGAGAGACCCAGTACTTC
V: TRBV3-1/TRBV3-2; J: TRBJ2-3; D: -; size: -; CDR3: CASREGPSYTQYF; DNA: TGTGCCAGCAGAGAGGGACCCAGTTATACGCAGTATTTT
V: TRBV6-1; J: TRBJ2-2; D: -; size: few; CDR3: CASSDAGVPGELFF; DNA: TGTGCCAGCAGTGATGCAGGGGTACCCGGGGAGCTGTTTTTT
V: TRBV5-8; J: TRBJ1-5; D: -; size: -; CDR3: CAMQDYGNQPQHF; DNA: TGTGCCATGCAGGATTACGGCAATCAGCCCCAGCATTTT
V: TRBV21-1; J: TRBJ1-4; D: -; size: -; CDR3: CASSKGQITTNEKLFF; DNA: TGTGCCAGCAGCAAGGGACAGATTACAACTAATGAAAAACTGTTTTTT
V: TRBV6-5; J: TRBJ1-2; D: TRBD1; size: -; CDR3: CASDDLQGLLGGYTF; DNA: TGTGCCAGCGACGACCTACAGGGGCTCTTGGGCGGCTACACCTTC
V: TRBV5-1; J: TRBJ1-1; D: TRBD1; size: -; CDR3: CASSNEPGQVNTEAFF; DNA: TGCGCCAGCAGCAATGAACCGGGACAGGTGAACACTGAAGCTTTCTTT
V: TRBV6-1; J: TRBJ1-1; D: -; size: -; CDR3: CASSEFILRRKNTEAFF; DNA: TGTGCCAGCAGTGAATTCATCCTGCGGCGGAAGAACACTGAAGCTTTCTTT
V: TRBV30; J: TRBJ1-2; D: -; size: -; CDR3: CAWSPRNYGYTF; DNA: TGTGCCTGGAGCCCGCGAAACTATGGCTACACCTTC
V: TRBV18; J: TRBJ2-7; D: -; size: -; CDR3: CASSPQGTNYEQYF; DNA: TGTGCCAGCTCACCACAGGGGACGAACTACGAGCAGTACTTC
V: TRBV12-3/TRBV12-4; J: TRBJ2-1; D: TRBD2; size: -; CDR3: CASSSLRGGEQFF; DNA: TGTGCCAGCAGTTCTCTGCGGGGGGGTGAGCAGTTCTTC
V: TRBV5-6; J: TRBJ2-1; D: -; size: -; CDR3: CASSYGQSLGNEQFF; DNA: TGTGCCAGCAGTTACGGACAGTCCCTTGGGAATGAGCAGTTCTTC
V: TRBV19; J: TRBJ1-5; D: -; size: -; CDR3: CASSPGGRSNQPQHF; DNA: TGTGCCAGTAGTCCAGGCGGCAGGTCTAATCAGCCCCAGCATTTT
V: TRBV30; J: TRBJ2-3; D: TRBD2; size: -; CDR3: CAWSVRLAGGDDTQYF; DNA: TGTGCCTGGAGTGTAAGACTAGCGGGAGGGGATGATACGCAGTATTTT
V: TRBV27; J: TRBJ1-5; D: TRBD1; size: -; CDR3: CASSSRTGTQPQHF; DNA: TGTGCCAGCAGTTCTAGGACAGGGACACAGCCCCAGCATTTT
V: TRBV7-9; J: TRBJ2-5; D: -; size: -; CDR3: CASSFSRGQETQYF; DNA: TGTGCCAGCAGCTTCTCCCGAGGACAGGAGACCCAGTACTTC
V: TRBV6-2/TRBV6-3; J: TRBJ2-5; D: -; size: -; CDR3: CASSYSPPIVRYQETQYF; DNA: TGTGCCAGCAGTTACTCACCTCCTATAGTGAGGTACCAAGAGACCCAGTACTTC
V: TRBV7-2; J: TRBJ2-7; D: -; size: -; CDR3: CASSPRGAGITYEQYF; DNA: TGTGCCAGCAGCCCCCGGGGGGCGGGGATTACCTACGAGCAGTACTTC
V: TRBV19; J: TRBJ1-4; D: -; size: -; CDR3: CASSTENEKLFF; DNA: TGTGCCAGTAGTACAGAGAACGAAAAACTGTTTTTT
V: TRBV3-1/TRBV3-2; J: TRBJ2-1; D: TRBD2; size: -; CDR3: CASSQVPSGGAGAEQFF; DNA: TGTGCCAGCAGCCAAGTACCTAGCGGGGGGGCCGGTGCTGAGCAGTTCTTC
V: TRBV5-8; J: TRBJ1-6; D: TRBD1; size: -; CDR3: CASSSRGQGNSPLHF; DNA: TGTGCCAGCAGCTCAAGGGGACAGGGTAATTCACCCCTCCACTTT
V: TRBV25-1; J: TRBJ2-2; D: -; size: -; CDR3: CASRGVTGELFF; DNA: TGTGCCAGCAGGGGGGTTACCGGGGAGCTGTTTTTT
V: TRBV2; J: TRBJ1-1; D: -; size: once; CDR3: CASKLGGTEAFF; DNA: TGTGCCAGCAAGTTAGGGGGCACTGAAGCTTTCTTT
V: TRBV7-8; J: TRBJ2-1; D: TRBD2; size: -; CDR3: CASSPVAGSSYNEQFF; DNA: TGTGCCAGCAGCCCCGTAGCGGGGAGCTCCTACAATGAGCAGTTCTTC
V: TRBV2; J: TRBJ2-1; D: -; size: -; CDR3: CASAGGMSYNEQFF; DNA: TGTGCCAGCGCCGGAGGGATGTCCTACAATGAGCAGTTCTTC
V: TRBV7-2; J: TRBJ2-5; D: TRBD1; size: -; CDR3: CASSLVQGETQYF; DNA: TGTGCCAGCAGCTTAGTACAGGGGGAGACCCAGTACTTC
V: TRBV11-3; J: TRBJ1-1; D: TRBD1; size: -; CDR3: CASSPGTVNTEAFF; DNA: TGTGCCAGCAGCCCCGGGACAGTGAACACTGAAGCTTTCTTT
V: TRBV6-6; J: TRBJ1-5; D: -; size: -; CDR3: CAAGQDQPQHF; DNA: TGTGCCGCAGGGCAGGATCAGCCCCAGCATTTT
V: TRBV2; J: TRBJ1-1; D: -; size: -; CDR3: CASLGQLNTEAFF; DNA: TGTGCCAGCCTTGGACAGTTGAACACTGAAGCTTTCTTT
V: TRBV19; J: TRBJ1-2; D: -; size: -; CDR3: CASSSSRGGYTF; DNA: TGTGCCAGTAGTTCTTCAAGGGGCGGCTACACCTTC
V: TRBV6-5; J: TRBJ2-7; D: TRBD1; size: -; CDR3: CASSSGQGRYEQYF; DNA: TGTGCCAGCAGTTCGGGACAGGGTCGGTACGAGCAGTACTTC
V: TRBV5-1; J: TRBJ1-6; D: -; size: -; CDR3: CASSLEGGSYNSPLHF; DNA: TGCGCCAGCAGCTTGGAGGGCGGGTCCTATAATTCACCCCTCCACTTT
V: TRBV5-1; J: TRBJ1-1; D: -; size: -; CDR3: CASSFSQGDTEAFF; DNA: TGCGCCAGCAGCTTTTCCCAGGGCGACACTGAAGCTTTCTTT
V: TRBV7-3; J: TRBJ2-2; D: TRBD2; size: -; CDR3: CASSPGGSGAGELFF; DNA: TGTGCCAGCAGCCCTGGCGGGAGTGGGGCCGGGGAGCTGTTTTTT
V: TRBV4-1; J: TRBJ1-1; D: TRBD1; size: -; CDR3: CASGKGGQGISEAFF; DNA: TGCGCCAGCGGAAAAGGGGGACAGGGGATCTCTGAAGCTTTCTTT
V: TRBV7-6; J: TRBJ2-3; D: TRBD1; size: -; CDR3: CASSPGQDGTQYF; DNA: TGTGCCAGCAGCCCCGGACAGGACGGAACGCAGTATTTT
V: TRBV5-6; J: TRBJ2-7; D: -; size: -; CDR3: CASSWGARAEQYF; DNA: TGTGCCAGCAGCTGGGGGGCCAGGGCCGAGCAGTACTTC
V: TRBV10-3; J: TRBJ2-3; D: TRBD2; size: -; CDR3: CAISEFTSGSSGTDTQYF; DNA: TGTGCCATCAGTGAGTTCACTAGCGGGAGTTCCGGCACAGATACGCAGTATTTT
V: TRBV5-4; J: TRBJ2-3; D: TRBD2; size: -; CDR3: CASSPVGGLAADTQYF; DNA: TGTGCCAGCAGCCCCGTTGGGGGACTAGCGGCGGATACGCAGTATTTT